The clone carrying this T cell receptor beta chain has only one observation. With V trimmed by 5 bases and J by 5 bases, 12 bases remained unmatched. This CDR3 contains 16 residues. Germline lookup yields CDR1 SGHTA and CDR2 FQGNSA. Data came from immunoSEQ multiplex PCR; TCRdb stores just in-frame clones and leaves some out. Of approximately 160,000 clones listed, 70% to 90% are singletons. The sample originates from a study of cytotoxic CD8 clonotypes in ibrutinib-treated CLL. Sequenced material: PBMCs, taken at disease progression, from a patient treated with ibrutinib. The origin of this receptor is a human donor with chronic lymphocytic leukemia. The gene calls are TRBV7-2 and TRBJ1-2, with TRBD1 matching 9 bases. In DNA, the CDR3 is TGTGCCAGCAGCCCCCTTGGGACAGGGTTTATATATGGCTACACCTTC. It is translated as CASSPLGTGFIYGYTF.